This entry is about one T cell receptor beta chain. The antigen remains undetermined. Germline loops: CDR1 LGHNA, CDR2 YSLEER. V was pared by 2 bases and J by 4 bases, with 15 bases between. CDR3 length equals 15 residues. The sample is drawn from a study of response to subunit inactivated influenza vaccine. TCRdb called the RT-PCR reads again in MiXCR, with one record for every CDR3 protein. This table holds around 490,000 distinct CDR3 sequences, about 7.6% found once. Study results and caveats: Few additional T cells are recruited per seasonal influenza vaccination, authors suggested.

The receptor was isolated from a man between 50 and 75 years old who received an inactivated influenza vaccine. The gene calls are TRBV4-3 and TRBJ2-7, with D possibly TRBD1 on 5 matching bases. The specimen comprised PBMCs from blood, sampled 23 months after vaccination. The CDR3 sequence: CASSQYWAREYEQYF. The CDR3 bases are TGCGCCAGCAGCCAATATTGGGCCAGGGAATACGAGCAGTACTTC.